In terms of frequency, the clone carrying this T cell receptor beta chain is medium-sized. Its antigen is not identified. This CDR3 contains 14 residues. Germline V gene lookup returns CDR1 SGHAT and CDR2 FQDESV (reference sequence). The entry originates in a study of T cell clusters in autoimmune cytopenias. Study-level information: A median of 51,575 TRB reads per sample yielded a median around 2,500 distinct clonotypes.

One tube held mixed TRB-A and TRB-B primer pools for touch-down PCR. After re-calling the multiplex PCR reads, TCRdb lists one entry per CDR3 protein, DNA absent. Its clone listing holds roughly 11,000 distinct CDR3 sequences. Findings and limits, study-wide: The cluster-lack signature was not seen for secondary cytopenia versus chronic lymphocytic leukemia.

TRB amplification used 250 ng of peripheral blood genomic DNA. The same sample was also used in a study of T cell repertoires in aging, cancer and after chemotherapy. That source adds: In cancer patients, declining TCR diversity with age involved lost richness and lost evenness.

The chain recombines TRBV11-1 with TRBJ2-4; TCRdb names TRBD2, which stays unverified in the absence of DNA. Material for sequencing was peripheral blood. The sequence came from a human donor in good health. The CDR3 protein is CASSLGWRTNIQYF. The whole variable domain, filled in from reference TRBV11-1 and TRBJ2-4, reads EAEVAQSPRYKITEKSQAVAFWCDPISGHATLYWYRQILGQGPELLVQFQDESVVDDSQLPKDRFSAERLKGVDSTLKIQPAELGDSAMYLCASSLGWRTNIQYFGAGTRLSVL.